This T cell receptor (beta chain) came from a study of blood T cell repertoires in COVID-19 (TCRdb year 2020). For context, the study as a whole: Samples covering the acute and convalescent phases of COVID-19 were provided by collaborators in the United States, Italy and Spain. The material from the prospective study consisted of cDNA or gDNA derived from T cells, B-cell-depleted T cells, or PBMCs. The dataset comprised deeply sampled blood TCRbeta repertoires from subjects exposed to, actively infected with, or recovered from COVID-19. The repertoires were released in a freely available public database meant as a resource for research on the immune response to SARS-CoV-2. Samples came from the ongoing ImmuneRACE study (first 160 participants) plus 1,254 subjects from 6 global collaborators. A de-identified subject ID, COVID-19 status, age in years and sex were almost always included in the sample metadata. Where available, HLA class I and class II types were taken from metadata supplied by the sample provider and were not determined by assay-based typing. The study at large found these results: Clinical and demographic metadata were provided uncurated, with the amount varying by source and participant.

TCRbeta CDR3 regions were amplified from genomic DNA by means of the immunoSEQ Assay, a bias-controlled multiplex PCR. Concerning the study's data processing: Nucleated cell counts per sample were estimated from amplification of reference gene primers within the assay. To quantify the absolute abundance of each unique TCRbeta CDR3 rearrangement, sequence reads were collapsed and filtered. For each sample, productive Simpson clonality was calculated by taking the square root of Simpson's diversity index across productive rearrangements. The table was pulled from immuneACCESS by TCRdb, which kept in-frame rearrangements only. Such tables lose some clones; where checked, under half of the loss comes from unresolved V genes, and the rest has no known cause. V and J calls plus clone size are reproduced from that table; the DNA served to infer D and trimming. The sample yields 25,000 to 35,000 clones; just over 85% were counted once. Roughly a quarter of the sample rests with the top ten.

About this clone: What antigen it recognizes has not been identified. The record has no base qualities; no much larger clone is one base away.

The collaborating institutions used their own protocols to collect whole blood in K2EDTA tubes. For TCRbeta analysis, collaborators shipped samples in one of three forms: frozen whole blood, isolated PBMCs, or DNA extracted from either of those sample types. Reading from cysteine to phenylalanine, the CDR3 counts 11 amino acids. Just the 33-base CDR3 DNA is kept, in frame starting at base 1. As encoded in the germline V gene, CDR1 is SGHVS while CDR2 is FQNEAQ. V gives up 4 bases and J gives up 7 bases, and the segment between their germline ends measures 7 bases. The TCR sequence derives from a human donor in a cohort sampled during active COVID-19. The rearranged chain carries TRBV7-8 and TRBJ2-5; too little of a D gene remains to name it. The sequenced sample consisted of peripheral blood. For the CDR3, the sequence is CASSSQSTQYF. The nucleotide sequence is TGTGCCAGCAGCTCCCAGTCGACCCAGTACTTC.